Shown below are 12 T cell receptor beta chains from a single sample sequenced in a study of T cells in Graves' hyperthyroidism and ophthalmopathy. Amplification of TCR beta CDR3 regions used RNA as the template. The HTBI primer set was used in a first-round RT-PCR of the TCR CDR3. TCRdb reprocessed the multiplex PCR reads via MiXCR and lists one record per CDR3 protein. Of approximately 610,000 distinct CDR3 sequences in the sample, about 14% were seen once. Sequences were obtained from blood. These receptors originate from a woman between 40 and 55 years old with Graves' ophthalmopathy.

The sample holds many counts of this clonotype. This chain uses TRBV6-1 with TRBJ2-7; maybe TRBD1 (6 bases). There are 12 residues in the CDR3. V lost 6 bases, J lost 2 bases, and 8 bases lay in between. Germline assignment: CDR1 MNHNS and CDR2 SASEGT. The CDR3 region has the DNA TGTGCCAGCAGCCGACAGGCCTACGAGCAGTACTTC. Translating gives CASSRQAYEQYF.

This clonotype was found a few times. V is TRBV5-1 and J is TRBJ2-2; D unclear. V was shortened by 3 bases and J by 2 bases, with 17 bases between the two germline ends. This CDR3 spans 17 amino acids. CDR1 SGHRS and CDR2 YFSETQ come from the germline V gene. CDR3 sequence (DNA): TGCGCCAGCAGCTCAACACCGACCACAATCAACACCGGGGAGCTGTTTTTT. This translates into CASSSTPTTINTGELFF.

This clonotype was found a few times. V is TRBV6-1 and J is TRBJ1-1; D is possibly TRBD1 (5 bases). The CDR3 consists of 13 residues. Germline-derived CDR1 and CDR2 are MNHNS and SASEGT. V lost 5 bases to trimming and J lost 6 bases, with 13 bases between them. The CDR3 sequence: CASSKGTAPEAFF. The CDR3 nucleotides are TGTGCCAGCAGTAAAGGGACTGCGCCTGAAGCTTTCTTT.

This clonotype has a handful of counts. The V gene is TRBV6-1, the J gene TRBJ1-1, with D uncertain. V shed 7 bases and J shed 4 bases, with 19 bases lying between them. Germline V gene lookup returns CDR1 MNHNS and CDR2 SASEGT. The CDR3 has 15 amino acids. The CDR3 DNA sequence: TGTGCCAGCAATGGCCGAAGAGGACGAGGCACTGAAGCTTTCTTT. It is translated as CASNGRRGRGTEAFF.

This clonotype was counted many times. The chain couples TRBV7-3 to TRBJ2-2; the D gene is possibly TRBD2 (6 bases). CDR3 size: 15 residues. Germline V lookup: CDR1 SGHTA, CDR2 FQGTGA. V lost 5 bases and J lost 5, with 15 bases in between. The DNA for the CDR3 is TGTGCCAGCAGCCCCCGGGAGATAGGTACCGGGGAGCTGTTTTTT. Translation gives CASSPREIGTGELFF. The full variable domain, with the rest looked up from reference TRBV7-3 and TRBJ2-2, is GAGVSQTPSNKVTEKGKYVELRCDPISGHTALYWYRQSLGQGPEFLIYFQGTGAADDSGLPNDRFFAVRPEGSVSTLKIQRTERGDSAVYLCASSPREIGTGELFFGEGSRLTVL.

This clonotype was recorded at least ten times. The chain links TRBV12-3 or TRBV12-4 to TRBJ2-7; D gene ambiguous. V gave up 6 bases and J gave up 5 bases, with 11 bases separating them. CDR3 size: 12 residues. CDR3 coding DNA: TGTGCCAGCAGCCGCCACCCCAACGAGCAGTACTTC. Translation: CASSRHPNEQYF.

Many counts were recorded for this clonotype. The junction does not match germline at one end; this may be a read error. V is TRBV6-1 and J is TRBJ1-2; D remains unclear. CDR1 is MNHNS and CDR2 is SASEGT in the germline V gene. This CDR3 is 15 amino acids long. CDR3 sequence: CASQKRPGPGHGHTF. The DNA of the CDR3 is TGTGCCAGCCAAAAACGGCCCGGACCTGGGCATGGCCACACCTTC.

This clonotype was seen more than once but under ten times. The rearrangement uses TRBV5-1 and TRBJ2-2; 9 nucleotides align to TRBD2. The trim removed 1 base at V and 3 bases at J, leaving 10 bases unmatched. Germline V gene sequence: CDR1 SGHRS, CDR2 YFSETQ. The CDR3 contains 18 residues. CDR3 region: CASSLMASGKADTGELFF. In DNA, the CDR3 is TGCGCCAGCAGCTTGATGGCTAGCGGGAAGGCGGACACCGGGGAGCTGTTTTTT. Full variable domain (remainder filled in from reference TRBV5-1 and TRBJ2-2): KAGVTQTPRYLIKTRGQQVTLSCSPISGHRSVSWYQQTPGQGLQFLFEYFSETQRNKGNFPGRFSGRQFSNSRSEMNVSTLELGDSALYLCASSLMASGKADTGELFFGEGSRLTVL.

This clonotype came up many times. The genes are TRBV6-2 or TRBV6-3 and TRBJ2-7; 8 positions match TRBD1. Germline trimming cut 3 bases from V and 3 bases from J; bases unmatched to any gene: 4. CDR1 is MNHEY, CDR2 SVGEGT, per germline. CDR3 length: 14 amino acids. CDR3 protein: CASSYTDRDYEQYF. The CDR3, as DNA: TGTGCCAGCAGTTATACGGACAGGGACTACGAGCAGTACTTC.

This clonotype was seen at least ten times. The chain joins TRBV2 to TRBJ1-5; D remains unclear. Looked up from germline, CDR1 is SNHLY and CDR2 is FYNNEI. The CDR3 is made up of 14 amino acids. Deletions cut 4 bases from V and 4 bases from J, with 11 bases between. CDR3 nucleotides: TGTGCCAGCAGTGTGTGGTCGGGGAATCAGCCCCAGCATTTT. This encodes CASSVWSGNQPQHF.

This clonotype was counted ten times or more. At one end the junction does not follow the germline gene, possibly because of a read error. J is TRBJ2-6 and V is TRBV28; D is perhaps TRBD1 (5 bases). The CDR3 has 14 residues. CDR1 is MDHEN and CDR2 is SYDVKM in the germline V gene. CDR3 bases: TGTGCCAGCCGCTCGGATATTGGGGCCAACGTCCTGGCTTTC. Amino acids: CASRSDIGANVLAF. Filled out from reference TRBV28 and TRBJ2-6, the complete variable domain reads DVKVTQSSRYLVKRTGEKVFLECVQDMDHENMFWYRQDPGLGLRLIYFSYDVKMKEKGDIPEGYSVSREKKERFSLILESASTNQTSMYLCASRSDIGANVLAFGAGSRLTVL.

This clonotype occurred many times. V usage is TRBV9 and J usage is TRBJ2-7; 7 bases agree with TRBD2. CDR3 size: 16 residues. The V and J ends lost 0 bases and 7 bases, in that order; junction bases with no gene match: 13. From germline, CDR1 is SGDLS and CDR2 YYNGEE. Here the CDR3 reads CASSVALADPYGEQYF. Here the CDR3 DNA reads TGTGCCAGCAGCGTAGCTCTAGCGGATCCTTACGGGGAGCAGTACTTC.